The rows below give T cell receptor beta chains drawn from one sample of a study of blood T cell repertoires in COVID-19. TCRdb's copy holds only in-frame clones and misses some; the assay was immunoSEQ multiplex PCR. Counted here are roughly 60,000 clones, 87% occurring once; the ten biggest clones make up about 9.5%. The sample comprised peripheral blood. These receptors all stem from a human donor with acute or convalescent COVID-19. The donor label of this sample is uncertain. Each CDR3 is given with its conserved first and last residue. The D gene is left open where the match is weak.

TRBD1	TRBV19	TRBJ1-1	CASSETSGGRGAFF	TGTGCCAGTAGTGAAACCTCAGGGGGAAGGGGAGCTTTCTTT
NA	TRBV29-1	TRBJ2-6	CSVSGPGANVLTF	TGCAGCGTATCAGGGCCTGGGGCCAACGTCCTGACTTTC
NA	TRBV3-1/TRBV3-2	TRBJ1-2	CASSQVGSHYGYTF	TGTGCCAGCAGCCAAGTGGGCAGCCACTATGGCTACACCTTC
TRBD2	TRBV27	TRBJ2-2	CASSPGLAGVGELFF	TGTGCCAGCAGCCCGGGACTAGCGGGCGTCGGGGAGCTGTTTTTT
TRBD2	TRBV5-1	TRBJ2-2	CASRSGTSGSGELFF	TGCGCCAGCAGATCCGGGACTAGCGGGAGCGGGGAGCTGTTTTTT
NA	TRBV6-5	TRBJ1-6	CASSYRDLGYSPLHF	TGTGCCAGCAGTTACCGGGATCTCGGGTATTCACCCCTCCACTTT
TRBD2	TRBV7-9	TRBJ2-7	CASSSGGEQYF	TGTGCCAGCAGCTCGGGGGGCGAGCAGTACTTC
NA	TRBV9	TRBJ2-6	CASSVRAGVGANVLTF	TGTGCCAGCAGCGTAAGGGCAGGGGTTGGGGCCAACGTCCTGACTTTC
NA	TRBV18	TRBJ2-3	CASRESSDTQYF	TGTGCCAGCCGTGAAAGTAGCGATACGCAGTATTTT
TRBD1	TRBV9	TRBJ1-3	CASSSGGTGTNTIYF	TGTGCCAGCAGCTCCGGGGGGACAGGGACAAACACCATATATTTT
TRBD1	TRBV5-6	TRBJ2-3	CASSPRTGGTDTQYF	TGTGCCAGCAGCCCTCGGACAGGGGGCACAGATACGCAGTATTTT
TRBD2	TRBV27	TRBJ2-1	CAIGTSGSREQFF	TGTGCCATCGGGACTAGCGGGAGTCGGGAGCAGTTCTTC
NA	TRBV12-3/TRBV12-4	TRBJ1-5	CASSSDSSLPQHF	TGTGCCAGCAGCTCGGACAGTTCGCTGCCCCAGCATTTT